These T cell receptor beta chains were read from a single sample in a study of blood T cell repertoires in COVID-19. The method was immunoSEQ multiplex PCR; TCRdb's version includes in-frame clones alone and lacks a portion of them. This table holds 130,000 to 150,000 clones, about four fifths found once. The specimen sequenced was peripheral blood. These receptors all come from an elderly woman with acute or convalescent COVID-19. Each CDR3 is given with its conserved first and last residue. The order of the fields is D gene, V gene, clone size, J gene, CDR3 DNA, CDR3 protein. The D gene is left open where the match is weak. Where a row states a size, it is once, few, many or the class of an expanded clone; other rows omit it.

.,TRBV15,.,TRBJ2-3,TGTGCCACCGGGTTACAGTACACAGATACGCAGTATTTT,CATGLQYTDTQYF
.,TRBV6-5,once,TRBJ1-1,TGTACCAGCAGTTACGGCGGTCTGAACACTGAAGCTTTCTTT,CTSSYGGLNTEAFF
TRBD1,TRBV7-3,once,TRBJ2-1,TGTGCCAGCAGCTCCCGTCCCGGAACAGGGGAATACAATGAGCAGTTCTTC,CASSSRPGTGEYNEQFF
.,TRBV13,.,TRBJ1-4,TGTGCCAGCAGCTTAGCCGGAGTTGCAACTAATGAAAAACTGTTTTTT,CASSLAGVATNEKLFF
.,TRBV10-3,.,TRBJ1-3,TGTGCCATCAGTGAGTCCCAGGCAATCTCTGGAAACACCATATATTTT,CAISESQAISGNTIYF
.,TRBV3-1/TRBV3-2,few,TRBJ1-1,TGTGCCAGCAGCAATATAAACACTGAAGCTTTCTTT,CASSNINTEAFF
TRBD1,TRBV5-1,.,TRBJ2-1,TGCGCCAGCAGCCAAGGACAGGTTACGACCTACAATGAGCAGTTCTTC,CASSQGQVTTYNEQFF
TRBD1,TRBV29-1,.,TRBJ1-1,TGCAGCGGTACGACAGGGTCTGAAGCTTTCTTT,CSGTTGSEAFF
.,TRBV6-1,.,TRBJ2-1,TGTGCCAGCAGAATCTCCGGGAGCTACAATGAGCAGTTCTTC,CASRISGSYNEQFF
TRBD2,TRBV7-7,.,TRBJ2-1,TGTGCTAGCAGCCTGACTAGCGGGGGGGTCAATGAGCAGTTCTTC,CASSLTSGGVNEQFF
.,TRBV30,.,TRBJ2-7,TGTGCCTGGAGACAGGCCGTTGGCGAGCAGTACTTC,CAWRQAVGEQYF
.,TRBV6-4,.,TRBJ1-2,TGTGCCAGCAGGCGGACAGCAGCTAACTATGGCTACACCTTC,CASRRTAANYGYTF
.,TRBV5-1,.,TRBJ2-7,TGCGCCAGCAGCTCGGGGGATCTCTACGAGCAGTACTTC,CASSSGDLYEQYF
.,TRBV2,.,TRBJ1-2,TGTGCCAGCAGGGAGGCAGGGGCCTATGGCTACACCTTC,CASREAGAYGYTF
.,TRBV10-3,.,TRBJ2-5,TGTGCCATCGGGTCTCAGGTCCAAGAGACCCAGTACTTC,CAIGSQVQETQYF
.,TRBV3-1/TRBV3-2,.,TRBJ2-7,TGTGCCAGCAGCCAACAGGGAAGATACGAGCAGTACTTC,CASSQQGRYEQYF
TRBD1,TRBV11-3,.,TRBJ2-3,TGTGCCAGCAGCCCCACTTCTCCCGGGACAGGTGGCACAGATACGCAGTATTTT,CASSPTSPGTGGTDTQYF
.,TRBV19,.,TRBJ1-2,TGTGCCAGTACCCCAACGTATGAGCACTATGGCTACACCTTC,CASTPTYEHYGYTF
.,TRBV5-8,.,TRBJ2-4,TGTGCCAGCAGTCTTGGGCCGGACAGATTTGGAGACATTCAGTACTTC,CASSLGPDRFGDIQYF
.,TRBV7-6,once,TRBJ2-7,TGTGCCAGCAGCCCCCTCTCCGAGCAGTACTTC,CASSPLSEQYF
.,TRBV27,.,TRBJ2-4,TGTGCCAGCAGTTTAAGGGGAATTCAGTACTTC,CASSLRGIQYF
.,TRBV3-1/TRBV3-2,.,TRBJ1-1,TGTGCCAGCAGCCAGGGACTAGGGGGGGAAGCTTTCTTT,CASSQGLGGEAFF
.,TRBV7-8,.,TRBJ1-6,TGTGCCAGCAGCTTAGTACAGAGAAATAATTCACCCCTCCACTTT,CASSLVQRNNSPLHF
TRBD1,TRBV18,.,TRBJ1-1,TGTGCCAGCTCACCCCGGGGACAGGGGACCCCGAACACTGAAGCTTTCTTT,CASSPRGQGTPNTEAFF
.,TRBV7-9,.,TRBJ1-1,TGTGCCAGCACACCCACTTCGTTGAGCACTGAAGCTTTCTTT,CASTPTSLSTEAFF
.,TRBV5-6,.,TRBJ1-4,TGTGCCAGCAGCTTGCAAGCCGCCGAAAAACTGTTTTTT,CASSLQAAEKLFF
.,TRBV6-2/TRBV6-3,.,TRBJ2-7,TGTGCCAGCAGTTATATAGACAGTCGGAGTGGCGAGCAGTACTTC,CASSYIDSRSGEQYF
TRBD2,TRBV6-2/TRBV6-3,.,TRBJ2-1,TGTGCCAGCAGCCCTAGGACTAGCGTAACCTACAATGAGCAGTTCTTC,CASSPRTSVTYNEQFF
TRBD1,TRBV2,.,TRBJ1-2,TGTGCCAGCAGACAGGGGCCGACTAACTATGGCTACACCTTC,CASRQGPTNYGYTF
TRBD1,TRBV4-1,few,TRBJ1-6,TGCGCCAGCAGCCAATCACCGACAGGGTATAATTCACCCCTCCACTTT,CASSQSPTGYNSPLHF
TRBD1,TRBV11-2,.,TRBJ2-7,TGTGCCAGCAGCCTAAAGACAGGGACATCCTCCTACGAGCAGTACTTC,CASSLKTGTSSYEQYF
TRBD2,TRBV5-8,.,TRBJ2-7,TGTGCCAGCAGGAGAGCGGGGGGGTCTTACGAGCAGTACTTC,CASRRAGGSYEQYF
TRBD1,TRBV19,.,TRBJ1-1,TGTGCCAGTAGTCTCCCCCGACAGGGAATCACTGAAGCTTTCTTT,CASSLPRQGITEAFF
.,TRBV27,.,TRBJ1-5,TGTGCCAGCAGCCTTAAAGGAGGTGGAGGTCCGGGAGGCAATCAGCCCCAGCATTTT,CASSLKGGGGPGGNQPQHF
.,TRBV19,.,TRBJ1-5,TGTGCCAGTAGTATCGTAAGTCAGGGGCTTCCTCATCGGGGTCAGCCCCAGCATTTT,CASSIVSQGLPHRGQPQHF
.,TRBV7-9,.,TRBJ2-1,TGTGCCAGCAGCTTAACGCTAGCGATCTACAATGAGCAGTTCTTC,CASSLTLAIYNEQFF
.,TRBV2,.,TRBJ1-1,TGTGCCAGCAGTGAATCGGGGTACACTGAAGCTTTCTTT,CASSESGYTEAFF
.,TRBV7-3,.,TRBJ1-1,TGTGCCAGCAGCTTAATCACGGACACTGAAGCTTTCTTT,CASSLITDTEAFF
.,TRBV11-2,few,TRBJ1-6,TGTGCCAGCAGCTTAGGGGCCTGGTACTCCTATAATTCACCCCTCCACTTT,CASSLGAWYSYNSPLHF
.,TRBV13,.,TRBJ1-1,TGTGCCAGCAGCTTAGCCCGGGACACTGAAGCTTTCTTT,CASSLARDTEAFF
.,TRBV9,.,TRBJ2-5,TGTGCCAGCAGCGTAGCTACCCGTCCCGAGACCCAGTACTTC,CASSVATRPETQYF
.,TRBV28,once,TRBJ2-6,TGTGCCAGCAGTGACCAGGGTCGTGGGTACGTCCTGACTTTC,CASSDQGRGYVLTF
TRBD1,TRBV18,few,TRBJ1-6,TGTGCCAGCTCAACCGGACAGGGTGATTCACCCCTCCACTTT,CASSTGQGDSPLHF
.,TRBV15,.,TRBJ1-2,TGTGCCACCAGCAGAGGTAGAACCCGAACTAACTATGGCTACACCTTC,CATSRGRTRTNYGYTF
TRBD2,TRBV19,.,TRBJ2-3,TGTGCCAGTAGCTACGGACTAGCGGGGGGTCCTAGCACAGATACGCAGTATTTT,CASSYGLAGGPSTDTQYF